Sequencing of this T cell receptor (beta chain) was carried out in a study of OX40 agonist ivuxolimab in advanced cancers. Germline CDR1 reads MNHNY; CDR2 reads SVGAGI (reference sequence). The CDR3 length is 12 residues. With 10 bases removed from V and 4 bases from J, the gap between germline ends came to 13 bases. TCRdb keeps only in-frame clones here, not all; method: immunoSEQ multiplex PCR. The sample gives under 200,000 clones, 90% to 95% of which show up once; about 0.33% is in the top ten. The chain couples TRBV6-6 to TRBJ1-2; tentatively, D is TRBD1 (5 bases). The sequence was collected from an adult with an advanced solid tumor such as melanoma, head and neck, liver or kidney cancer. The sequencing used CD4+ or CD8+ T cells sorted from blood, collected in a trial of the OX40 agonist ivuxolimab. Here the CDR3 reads CATLSGSYGYTF. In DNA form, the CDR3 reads TGTGCCACCTTATCAGGGAGCTATGGCTACACCTTC.